This T cell receptor beta chain was profiled in a study of blood T cell repertoires in COVID-19. Overall study: The origin of the acute and convalescent COVID-19 samples was the United States, Italy and Spain. Nucleic acid was either cDNA or gDNA, and it came from T cells, B-cell-depleted T cells, or PBMCs.

V lost 0 bases and J lost 2, with 12 bases in between. The CDR3 is made up of 17 amino acids. Germline loops: CDR1 SGDLS, CDR2 YYNGEE. Adults between about 18 and 89 years of age took part from 20 to 25 US areas. Participants were placed into cohorts based on the clinical history they reported. The table came from immunoSEQ multiplex PCR; TCRdb's copy has only in-frame clones and leaves some out. The repertoire holds approximately 250,000 clones, with around 88% as singletons. The sequence derives from a woman between 40 and 50 years old with acute COVID-19. Sequenced input: PBMCs or T cells enriched from blood (not recorded which). The rearrangement uses TRBV9 and TRBJ2-6; perhaps TRBD1 as D (6 bases). The CDR3: CASSVVVRGAGANVLTF. CDR3 nucleotides: TGTGCCAGCAGCGTAGTGGTCAGGGGCGCTGGGGCCAACGTCCTGACTTTC.